This T cell receptor beta chain was sequenced for a study of blood T cell repertoires in COVID-19. Turning to the study itself: Spain, Italy and the United States supplied samples that represented acute and convalescent COVID-19.

CDR3 size: 16 residues. V lost 1 base, J lost 4 bases, and 6 bases stayed unmatched. Germline V gives CDR1 LNHDA, CDR2 SQIVND (reference sequence). The Seattle site enrolled patients during active infection and followed them longitudinally. The authors' processing: Estimates of nucleated cell counts were drawn from the amplification of reference gene primers. Sequenced by immunoSEQ multiplex PCR; TCRdb stores in-frame clones only, minus some. That table furnishes V, J and clone size, whereas the DNA furnished D and trimming. The repertoire consists of approximately 350,000 clones, with about nine tenths occurring once and the leading ten covering about 7.3%.

The sequenced material came from peripheral blood. This receptor was identified in a woman aged 70 to 79 with COVID-19, enrolled during active disease. The V gene is TRBV19, the J gene TRBJ1-2; 10 bases agree with TRBD1. In nucleotides, the CDR3 is TGTGCCAGTAGTATAGTAAAGGACAGGGGGATCTATGGCTACACCTTC. It translates to CASSIVKDRGIYGYTF.